Below, 26 T cell receptor beta chains from the same sample are listed, as sequenced in a study of T-cell memory formation after mild COVID-19. MiXCR, run by TCRdb on the 5' RACE reads, gives a single entry per CDR3 protein. The sample consists of under 300,000 distinct CDR3 sequences, approximately 10% of them appearing once. Sequenced input: PBMCs or a T cell subset sorted from them (not recorded which). The origin of the receptors is a man aged 18 to 29 who had mild COVID-19 (a few samples of this study predate the infection). Cell type and time point are not known.

This clonotype has a count of ten or more. The chain uses TRBV5-1 and TRBJ2-7, with TRBD2 matching 9 bases. This CDR3 has 17 amino acids. The V segment lost 2 bases and the J segment 0 bases; nucleotides outside the gene matches: 9. Germline V gene data show CDR1 as SGHRS and CDR2 as YFSETQ. DNA for the CDR3: TGCGCCAGCAGCTTTTTTGGAGCGGGGGGTTCCTCCTACGAGCAGTACGTC. Translated: CASSFFGAGGSSYEQYV.

The chain carries TRBV24-1 and TRBJ2-1; 7 bases line up with TRBD1. V was pared by 3 bases and J by 4 bases, with 5 bases of the junction left unmatched. The CDR3 has 15 residues. Germline V gene data show CDR1 as KGHDR and CDR2 as SFDVKD. The CDR3 nucleotides are TGTGCCACCAGTGATAGGGGACAGCTATACAATGAGCAGTTCTTC. Protein product: CATSDRGQLYNEQFF.

This clonotype was observed many times. CDR3 nucleotide sequence: TGCGCCAGCAGGCCTCTGGACAGCTATGGCTACACCTTC. Amino acids: CASRPLDSYGYTF. The J gene is TRBJ1-2, the V gene TRBV5-1; possibly TRBD1 for D (6 bases). Trimming cost V 5 bases and J 4 bases, with 12 bases left between them. Germline CDR1 and CDR2: SGHRS and YFSETQ. CDR3 length: 13 amino acids.

This clonotype was observed a few times. The V call is TRBV6-1, the J call TRBJ2-1; the match to TRBD2 covers 10 bases. The CDR3 runs to 15 residues. V shed 2 bases, J shed 6 bases, and the junction held 4 bases outside the gene matches. CDR1 and CDR2 from the germline V gene are MNHNS and SASEGT. The CDR3 region is CASSEPGLATNEQFF. The CDR3 nucleotides read TGTGCCAGCAGTGAACCGGGACTAGCGACCAATGAGCAGTTCTTC.

This clonotype was detected ten times or more. CDR3 sequence (DNA): TGTGCCAGCAGTTATGCGGGGGGTAACGCAGATACGCAGTATTTT. It specifies CASSYAGGNADTQYF. The chain recombines TRBV2 with TRBJ2-3; 8 nucleotides line up with TRBD2. CDR1 and CDR2 from the germline V gene are SNHLY and FYNNEI. The length of the CDR3 is 15 residues. V lost 5 bases and J lost 4; bases outside the gene matches: 8.

This clonotype was detected a few times. CDR3 sequence (DNA): TGTGCCAGCAGCTTAGAAGGGGCAGAGGCGGGGGGTGTGTACAATGAGCAGTTCTTC. Protein sequence: CASSLEGAEAGGVYNEQFF. The V call is TRBV11-2, the J call TRBJ2-1; 8 bases agree with TRBD2. CDR1 is SGHAT, CDR2 FQNNGV, per germline. This CDR3 comprises 19 residues. V dropped 0 bases and J dropped 4; count of bases not matched to a gene: 14.

There are many counts of this clonotype. The chain employs TRBV5-1 and TRBJ2-1; 7 bases line up with TRBD1. CDR1 is SGHRS and CDR2 is YFSETQ in the germline V gene. The length of the CDR3 is 15 residues. After removal of 0 bases from V and 3 bases from J, the junction contained 3 bases not matched to a gene. The chain's CDR3 is CASSLEAGGYNEQFF. DNA of the CDR3: TGCGCCAGCAGCTTGGAGGCAGGGGGCTACAATGAGCAGTTCTTC.

The V gene is TRBV20-1, the J gene TRBJ2-2, with a weak D call TRBD2 (7 bases). Per germline, CDR1 DFQATT and CDR2 SNEGSKA (reference sequence). The CDR3 loop spans 16 amino acids. The V end was cut by 3 bases, the J end by 0 bases, with 14 bases between. CDR3: CSAREGGGANTGELFF. The CDR3 region has the DNA TGCAGTGCTAGGGAGGGAGGGGGAGCGAACACCGGGGAGCTGTTTTTT.

The chain joins TRBV7-6 to TRBJ1-3; D is unclear. The germline gives CDR1 SGHVS, CDR2 FNYEAQ. The CDR3 consists of 16 residues. Trimming took off 3 bases at V and 0 bases at J, with 12 bases between the two ends. CDR3 nucleotide sequence: TGTGCCAGCAGCTTCGGACTTCCAACCTCTGGAAACACCATATATTTT. This encodes CASSFGLPTSGNTIYF.

There are a few counts of this clonotype. The rearrangement joins TRBV9 to TRBJ2-5; D not resolved. CDR1 is SGDLS and CDR2 is YYNGEE in the germline V gene. This CDR3 region has 15 residues. The ends were cut back, 0 bases at V and 4 bases at J, with 13 bases in the middle. The CDR3: CASSVGGKQRETQYF. DNA of the CDR3: TGTGCCAGCAGCGTAGGCGGTAAGCAAAGAGAGACCCAGTACTTC.

The chain uses TRBV6-6 and TRBJ2-6; D is perhaps TRBD2 (7 bases). The V and J ends lost 4 bases and 0 bases respectively, with 10 bases between them. The CDR3 length is 16 residues. In germline, CDR1 is MNHNY, CDR2 SVGAGI (reference sequence). This CDR3 is CASSWGGGSGANVLTF. CDR3 coding DNA: TGTGCCAGCAGTTGGGGAGGGGGCTCTGGGGCCAACGTCCTGACTTTC.

The rearrangement joins TRBV5-1 to TRBJ2-1, with 7 bases aligning to TRBD2. CDR3 length: 17 amino acids. Trimming removed 3 bases from V and 0 bases from J; junction bases left unmatched: 9. Germline V lookup: CDR1 SGHRS, CDR2 YFSETQ. The CDR3 region has the DNA TGCGCCAGCAGCTGGGCCCGGGGGGTAAGCTCCTACAATGAGCAGTTCTTC. Protein: CASSWARGVSSYNEQFF.

This clonotype was counted between two and nine times. The gene calls are TRBV20-1 and TRBJ1-1; D is possibly TRBD1 (6 bases). The CDR3 extends over 14 amino acids. CDR1 and CDR2 from the germline V gene are DFQATT and SNEGSKA (reference sequence). V lost 5 bases to trimming and J lost 2 bases, with 15 bases between them. The CDR3 sequence: CSAQTGLGNTEAFF. The CDR3 nucleotides read TGCAGTGCTCAAACAGGGTTGGGAAACACTGAAGCTTTCTTT.

The chain combines TRBV5-4 with TRBJ2-3; D might be TRBD1 or TRBD2, each matching 5 bases. The CDR3 sequence is 15 residues long. The germline V gene has CDR1 SGHNT and CDR2 YYREEE (reference sequence). V was trimmed by 4 bases and J by 2 bases, leaving 14 bases between them. The CDR3 nucleotides read TGTGCCAGCAGCCGAGGGCAGGGCTACACAGATACGCAGTATTTT. It translates to CASSRGQGYTDTQYF.

This clonotype appeared a few times. The J gene is TRBJ2-1, the V gene TRBV20-1, with D possibly being TRBD2 (6 bases). Trimming left V 6 bases short and J 0 bases short, with 12 bases between. The CDR3 sequence is 14 residues long. CDR1 is DFQATT, CDR2 SNEGSKA, per germline (reference sequence). CDR3 region: CSASRGISYNEQFF. The CDR3 DNA sequence: TGCAGTGCAAGCCGGGGGATCTCCTACAATGAGCAGTTCTTC.

The V call is TRBV7-2, the J call TRBJ2-5, with TRBD2 matching over 10 bases. This CDR3 contains 17 residues. The junction had 9 bases not matched to a gene; V was cut back by 0 bases and J by 5 bases. Per the germline V gene, CDR1 is SGHTA and CDR2 is FQGNSA. CDR3: CASSLAPASGGQETQYF. The CDR3, as DNA: TGTGCCAGCAGCTTAGCCCCCGCTAGCGGGGGTCAGGAGACCCAGTACTTC.

This clonotype has a handful of counts. The chain has TRBV29-1 and TRBJ2-2, with D perhaps TRBD1 or TRBD2 (5 bases each). CDR1 SQVTM and CDR2 ANQGSEA come from the germline V gene. The CDR3 is made up of 12 amino acids. The V gene lost 3 bases and the J gene lost 6 bases, with 8 bases spanning the gap. The CDR3 region is CSVDMGPGELFF. The DNA for the CDR3 is TGCAGCGTTGATATGGGACCCGGGGAGCTGTTTTTT.

The chain has TRBV7-9 and TRBJ1-1, with a possible D match to TRBD1 (6 bases). Trimming shortened V by 5 bases and J by 3 bases, and 13 bases separated the two germline ends. CDR1 is SEHNR and CDR2 is FQNEAQ in the germline V gene (reference sequence). The CDR3 contains 14 residues. The chain's CDR3 is CASSLSGGHTEAFF. CDR3 bases: TGTGCCAGCAGCCTTTCGGGGGGGCACACTGAAGCTTTCTTT.

This clonotype was seen repeatedly, ten times or more. This chain links TRBV20-1 with TRBJ2-5; TRBD2 agrees at 7 bases. CDR1 and CDR2 from the germline V gene are DFQATT and SNEGSKA (reference sequence). This CDR3 is built from 12 residues. V trimming: 3 bases; J trimming: 3 bases; junction bases outside the gene matches: 1. The CDR3 is CSASLAEETQYF. CDR3 nucleotides: TGCAGTGCTAGCCTAGCGGAAGAGACCCAGTACTTC.

This clonotype was seen only a few times. The chain combines TRBV4-1 with TRBJ2-1, with D perhaps matching TRBD1 (6 bases). The CDR3 is 14 amino acids. Germline assignment: CDR1 MGHRA and CDR2 YSYEKL. Deletions cut 8 bases from V and 2 bases from J, with 13 bases between. The DNA for the CDR3 is TGCGCCAGCGCTAAGACAGGCCCCTACAATGAGCAGTTCTTC. Translation: CASAKTGPYNEQFF.

The table lists this clonotype with many counts. The chain recombines TRBV6-2 or TRBV6-3 with TRBJ1-2, with a weak D call TRBD1 (5 bases). The CDR3 is 13 amino acids. Germline values: CDR1 MNHEY, CDR2 SVGEGT. V lost 4 bases and J lost 8, with 14 bases in between. The chain's CDR3 is CASSSRGGLGYTF. CDR3 sequence (DNA): TGTGCCAGCAGTTCCCGGGGGGGACTCGGCTACACCTTC.

This clonotype was seen ten or more times. The rearrangement uses TRBV5-1 and TRBJ2-5, with D maybe TRBD2 (6 bases). Germline CDR1 is SGHRS and CDR2 is YFSETQ. The CDR3 runs 13 residues. V lost 2 bases and J lost 5, with 10 bases in between. The DNA for the CDR3 is TGCGCCAGCAGCTTTCCGGGGGTCGAGACCCAGTACTTC. This encodes CASSFPGVETQYF.

This clonotype was detected many times. The J gene is TRBJ2-2, the V gene TRBV5-1; D may correspond to TRBD1 or TRBD2 (5 bases each). V was clipped by 2 bases and J by 3 bases, with 8 bases between them. In germline, CDR1 is SGHRS, CDR2 YFSETQ. There are 14 residues in the CDR3. The CDR3 DNA reads as TGCGCCAGCAGCTTTGGGGGAGACACCGGGGAGCTGTTTTTT. It translates to CASSFGGDTGELFF.

CDR3: CASSLWPRGPRTYEQYF. CDR3 DNA sequence: TGTGCCAGCAGCTTATGGCCCCGGGGGCCCAGGACATACGAGCAGTACTTC. The chain couples TRBV11-2 to TRBJ2-7, with D possibly called TRBD1 or TRBD2 (6 bases each). CDR1 SGHAT and CDR2 FQNNGV come from the germline V gene. This CDR3 region has 17 residues. V lost 2 bases to trimming and J lost 4 bases, with 21 bases between them.

This clonotype has just a few counts. The CDR3 sequence is CARPKSSYEQYV. DNA of the CDR3: TGCGCCAGACCGAAGAGCTCCTACGAGCAGTACGTC. The chain is built from TRBV5-1 and TRBJ2-7; no clear D gene. This CDR3 has 12 residues. CDR1 is SGHRS, CDR2 YFSETQ, per germline. Trimming removed 8 bases from V and 0 bases from J, with 9 bases in between.

For the CDR3, the DNA is TGCGCCAGCAGCTCAGGAGAGGGGTTCACAGATACGCAGTATTTT. It encodes CASSSGEGFTDTQYF. The rearrangement joins TRBV5-1 to TRBJ2-3, with D perhaps being TRBD1 or TRBD2 (5 bases each). V was clipped by 3 bases and J by 2 bases, with 13 bases between them. The V gene's germline CDR1 is SGHRS and CDR2 YFSETQ. The CDR3 is made up of 15 amino acids.